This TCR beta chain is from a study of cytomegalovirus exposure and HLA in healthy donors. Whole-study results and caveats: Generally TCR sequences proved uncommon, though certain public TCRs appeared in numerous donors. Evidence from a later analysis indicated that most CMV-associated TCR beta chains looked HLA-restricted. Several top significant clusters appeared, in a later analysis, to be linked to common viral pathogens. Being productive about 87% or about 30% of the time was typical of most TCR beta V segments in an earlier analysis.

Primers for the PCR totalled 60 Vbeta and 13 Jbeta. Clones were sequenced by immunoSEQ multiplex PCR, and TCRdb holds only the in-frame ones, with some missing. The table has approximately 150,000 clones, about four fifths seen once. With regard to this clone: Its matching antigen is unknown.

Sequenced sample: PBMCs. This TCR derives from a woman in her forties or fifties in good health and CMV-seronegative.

CDR3: CASSLTGNQETQYF. The CDR3 region has the DNA TGCGCCAGCAGCTTAACAGGGAACCAAGAGACCCAGTACTTC. V usage is TRBV5-1 and J usage is TRBJ2-5; a possible D gene is TRBD1 (6 bases). The V gene's germline CDR1 is SGHRS and CDR2 YFSETQ. Trimming took 2 bases from V and 0 from J, leaving 8 bases between them. The CDR3 is made up of 14 amino acids.